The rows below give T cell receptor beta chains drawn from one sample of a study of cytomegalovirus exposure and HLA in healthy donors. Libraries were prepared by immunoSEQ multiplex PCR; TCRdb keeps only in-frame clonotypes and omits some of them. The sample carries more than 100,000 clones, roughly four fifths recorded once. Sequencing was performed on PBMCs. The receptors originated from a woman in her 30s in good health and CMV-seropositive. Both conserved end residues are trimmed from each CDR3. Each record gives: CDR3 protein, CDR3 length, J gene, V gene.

cdr3_aa: ASSPYPLAPGLATTDTQY
cdr3_length: 18
j_call: TRBJ2-3
v_call: TRBV5-1

cdr3_aa: ASRRSRGAVNSPLH
cdr3_length: 14
j_call: TRBJ1-6
v_call: TRBV28

cdr3_aa: ASSLSDRGAYEKLF
cdr3_length: 14
j_call: TRBJ1-4
v_call: TRBV4-1

cdr3_aa: ASSYDRHPEAF
cdr3_length: 11
j_call: TRBJ1-1
v_call: TRBV28

cdr3_aa: SVRPGGRETQY
cdr3_length: 11
j_call: TRBJ2-5
v_call: TRBV29-1

cdr3_aa: AISKTGDDNQPQH
cdr3_length: 13
j_call: TRBJ1-5
v_call: TRBV10-3

cdr3_aa: ASSRLAGTIPEQF
cdr3_length: 13
j_call: TRBJ2-1
v_call: TRBV6-6

cdr3_aa: ASSYNRDRGNEQF
cdr3_length: 13
j_call: TRBJ2-1
v_call: TRBV7-9

cdr3_aa: ASSLADRGSYNEQF
cdr3_length: 14
j_call: TRBJ2-1
v_call: TRBV5-1

cdr3_aa: ASSGRGGGGGETQY
cdr3_length: 14
j_call: TRBJ2-5
v_call: TRBV9

cdr3_aa: ASSQSSQGSYNSPLH
cdr3_length: 15
j_call: TRBJ1-6
v_call: TRBV4-3